A selection of T cell receptor beta chains follows, all from one sample in a study of T cells in Graves' hyperthyroidism and ophthalmopathy. TCRdb recomputed calls from the multiplex PCR reads with MiXCR, one row per CDR3 protein. The data hold about half a million distinct CDR3 sequences, with 15% to 20% observed a single time. The sequenced material came from blood. The source of these receptors is a woman in her 30s with Graves' ophthalmopathy. Both conserved end residues are part of each CDR3. Each record gives: CDR3 protein, CDR3 DNA, V gene, clone size, D gene, J gene. D genes are given only for firm matches. Some rows have no size entry. The others give once, few or many, or a class for an expanded clone.

CDR3: CASSLVQGEGDTQYF
DNA: TGCGCCAGCAGCTTGGTTCAGGGCGAGGGGGATACGCAGTATTTT
V: TRBV5-1
size: .
D: .
J: TRBJ2-3

CDR3: CASSPGAYRTSGIGPNEQFF
DNA: TGTGCCAGCAGCCCCGGGGCCTATCGAACTAGCGGGATAGGACCCAATGAGCAGTTCTTC
V: TRBV12-3/TRBV12-4
size: .
D: TRBD2
J: TRBJ2-1

CDR3: CASSKPTGVETEAFF
DNA: TGTGCCAGCAGCAAACCGACAGGGGTTGAAACTGAAGCTTTCTTT
V: TRBV7-9
size: .
D: TRBD1
J: TRBJ1-1

CDR3: CSARVYGSSYNSPLHF
DNA: TGCAGTGCTAGAGTCTATGGGAGCTCCTATAATTCACCCCTCCACTTT
V: TRBV20-1
size: few
D: .
J: TRBJ1-6

CDR3: CASSADLSEAFF
DNA: TGTGCCAGCAGCGCGGACTTATCTGAAGCTTTCTTT
V: TRBV28
size: many
D: .
J: TRBJ1-1

CDR3: CSASRLAGADEQYF
DNA: TGCAGTGCTAGTAGACTAGCGGGAGCTGACGAGCAGTACTTC
V: TRBV20-1
size: .
D: TRBD2
J: TRBJ2-7

CDR3: CASSAYTGPTYEQYF
DNA: TGTGCCAGCAGTGCCTATACAGGACCTACCTACGAGCAGTACTTC
V: TRBV27
size: few
D: .
J: TRBJ2-7

CDR3: CSAASRNWEGNSPLHF
DNA: TGCAGTGCTGCCTCTCGAAATTGGGAGGGTAATTCACCCCTCCACTTT
V: TRBV20-1
size: many
D: .
J: TRBJ1-6

CDR3: CASSRTGGNYNEQFF
DNA: TGTGCCAGCAGCCGGACAGGGGGCAACTACAATGAGCAGTTCTTC
V: TRBV9
size: .
D: TRBD1
J: TRBJ2-1

CDR3: CASSVRDRAREQYF
DNA: TGTGCCAGTAGTGTCCGGGACAGGGCGCGGGAGCAGTACTTC
V: TRBV19
size: many
D: TRBD1
J: TRBJ2-7

CDR3: CASSPNPPSYEQYF
DNA: TGTGCCAGCAGCCCCAATCCCCCGAGTTACGAGCAGTACTTC
V: TRBV7-9
size: .
D: .
J: TRBJ2-7

CDR3: CSVNTGLGNTIYF
DNA: TGCAGCGTGAACACAGGGCTTGGAAACACCATATATTTT
V: TRBV29-1
size: .
D: .
J: TRBJ1-3

CDR3: CASSGRDSQETQYF
DNA: TGTGCCAGCAGTGGACGGGACTCCCAAGAGACCCAGTACTTC
V: TRBV25-1
size: few
D: .
J: TRBJ2-5

CDR3: CASSEWGPRSNQPQHF
DNA: TGTGCCAGCAGTGAATGGGGACCCCGTAGCAATCAGCCCCAGCATTTT
V: TRBV2
size: many
D: .
J: TRBJ1-5

CDR3: CASSPHRGPNEKLFF
DNA: TGTGCCAGCTCACCACACAGGGGGCCCAATGAAAAACTGTTTTTT
V: TRBV18
size: few
D: TRBD1
J: TRBJ1-4

CDR3: CASSQDPPGTNQPQHF
DNA: TGCGCCAGCAGCCAAGATCCCCCAGGGACCAATCAGCCCCAGCATTTT
V: TRBV4-3
size: .
D: .
J: TRBJ1-5

CDR3: CASSLNGWGGDTEAFF
DNA: TGTGCCAGCAGCTTAAACGGATGGGGGGGGGACACTGAAGCTTTCTTT
V: TRBV7-9
size: .
D: .
J: TRBJ1-1

CDR3: CASNWRTSNEKLFF
DNA: TGTGCCAGCAACTGGCGAACCTCTAATGAAAAACTGTTTTTT
V: TRBV2
size: many
D: .
J: TRBJ1-4

CDR3: CASSLEDGNGYTF
DNA: TGTGCCAGCAGTTTAGAGGACGGAAATGGCTACACCTTC
V: TRBV28
size: many
D: .
J: TRBJ1-2

CDR3: CAWTGRSAPEAFF
DNA: TGTGCCTGGACAGGGCGGTCGGCGCCTGAAGCTTTCTTT
V: TRBV30
size: many
D: .
J: TRBJ1-1

CDR3: CASRDRLNTEAFF
DNA: TGTGCCAGCAGGGACAGGCTGAACACTGAAGCTTTCTTT
V: TRBV19
size: many
D: TRBD1
J: TRBJ1-1

CDR3: CASSPTGRNQPQHF
DNA: TGTGCCAGCTCACCTACAGGGCGCAATCAGCCCCAGCATTTT
V: TRBV18
size: many
D: .
J: TRBJ1-5

CDR3: CASSLVGAGYDYTF
DNA: TGTGCCAGCAGCTTGGTGGGGGCGGGCTATGACTACACCTTC
V: TRBV5-4
size: .
D: .
J: TRBJ1-2

CDR3: CSASSPYNEQFF
DNA: TGCAGTGCCTCGTCCCCCTACAATGAGCAGTTCTTC
V: TRBV20-1
size: many
D: .
J: TRBJ2-1

CDR3: CSIGWGGTTEAFF
DNA: TGCAGCATTGGTTGGGGGGGGACCACTGAAGCTTTCTTT
V: TRBV29-1
size: .
D: .
J: TRBJ1-1

CDR3: CSVEDRWRNTEAFF
DNA: TGCAGCGTTGAAGATAGATGGCGGAACACTGAAGCTTTCTTT
V: TRBV29-1
size: few
D: .
J: TRBJ1-1

CDR3: CASSSRNRGGYNTEAFF
DNA: TGTGCCAGCAGTTCCCGAAACAGGGGGGGATATAACACTGAAGCTTTCTTT
V: TRBV12-3/TRBV12-4
size: many
D: TRBD1
J: TRBJ1-1

CDR3: CSARTSGRITDTQYF
DNA: TGCAGTGCTAGAACTAGCGGGAGGATCACAGATACGCAGTATTTT
V: TRBV20-1
size: many
D: TRBD2
J: TRBJ2-3

CDR3: CAWTRGGGANVLTF
DNA: TGTGCCTGGACTAGGGGTGGGGGGGCCAACGTCCTGACTTTC
V: TRBV30
size: .
D: .
J: TRBJ2-6

CDR3: CAWSALGSGANVLTF
DNA: TGTGCCTGGAGTGCTTTGGGCTCTGGGGCCAACGTCCTGACTTTC
V: TRBV30
size: once
D: .
J: TRBJ2-6

CDR3: CASSRAGSEKLFF
DNA: TGTGCCAGCTCACGGGCAGGGAGTGAAAAACTGTTTTTT
V: TRBV18
size: many
D: .
J: TRBJ1-4

CDR3: CSARDTRAGPGGQYF
DNA: TGCAGTGCTAGAGATACGAGGGCAGGGCCGGGCGGGCAGTACTTC
V: TRBV20-1
size: many
D: .
J: TRBJ2-7

CDR3: CASSLLADNEQFF
DNA: TGTGCCAGCAGCCTACTAGCGGATAATGAGCAGTTCTTC
V: TRBV7-2
size: many
D: TRBD2
J: TRBJ2-1

CDR3: CASSYRDRVAGELFF
DNA: TGCGCCAGCAGCTACCGGGACAGGGTTGCCGGGGAGCTGTTTTTT
V: TRBV5-1
size: few
D: TRBD1
J: TRBJ2-2

CDR3: CATSDPGTLKADTQYF
DNA: TGTGCCACCAGTGACCCCGGGACCCTGAAGGCAGATACGCAGTATTTT
V: TRBV24-1
size: few
D: .
J: TRBJ2-3

CDR3: CASSGRSVEGGELFF
DNA: TGTGCCAGCAGTGGGAGGAGCGTTGAGGGCGGGGAGCTGTTTTTT
V: TRBV2
size: many
D: .
J: TRBJ2-2

CDR3: CATSDLSSGTDTQYF
DNA: TGTGCCACCAGTGATTTGAGTTCAGGGACAGATACGCAGTATTTT
V: TRBV24-1
size: .
D: .
J: TRBJ2-3

CDR3: CATRDYSYNEQFF
DNA: TGTGCCACTAGAGACTACTCCTACAATGAGCAGTTCTTC
V: TRBV24-1
size: .
D: .
J: TRBJ2-1

CDR3: CASSSDRGRFETQYF
DNA: TGTGCCAGCAGTTCCGACAGGGGGCGTTTTGAGACCCAGTACTTC
V: TRBV27
size: few
D: TRBD1
J: TRBJ2-5

CDR3: CASSLARVIGEIAKNIQYF
DNA: TGTGCCAGCAGCTTAGCTCGGGTGATCGGGGAAATAGCCAAAAACATTCAGTACTTC
V: TRBV7-8
size: few
D: .
J: TRBJ2-4

CDR3: CASSTGTGLPGNTGELFF
DNA: TGTGCCAGCAGTACCGGGACAGGGTTGCCGGGGAACACCGGGGAGCTGTTTTTT
V: TRBV28
size: few
D: TRBD1
J: TRBJ2-2

CDR3: CASRRRETTDTQYF
DNA: TGTGCCAGCAGGAGGCGGGAAACCACAGATACGCAGTATTTT
V: TRBV12-3/TRBV12-4
size: .
D: .
J: TRBJ2-3

CDR3: CASSPNGDEQYF
DNA: TGTGCCAGCAGTCCGAACGGGGACGAGCAGTACTTC
V: TRBV25-1
size: many
D: .
J: TRBJ2-7

CDR3: CASSLGGGCGQYEQYF
DNA: TGTGCCAGCAGCTTAGGGGGGGGTTGTGGCCAGTACGAGCAGTACTTC
V: TRBV7-2
size: .
D: TRBD2
J: TRBJ2-7

CDR3: CSARESVPQPQHF
DNA: TGCAGTGCTAGAGAGTCGGTCCCCCAGCCCCAGCATTTT
V: TRBV20-1
size: .
D: .
J: TRBJ1-5